The T cell receptor beta chain described here comes from a study of T cell responses to AZD1222 COVID-19 vaccine. General study findings and limits: Baseline serology detected seropositivity in only a handful of AZD1222 recipients.

A note on this clone: The antigen is not known.

Repertoires were generated with immunoSEQ multiplex PCR, while TCRdb's copy carries only in-frame clones and drops some. The sample lists about 140,000 clones, about 90% occurring once. Sequencing used peripheral blood, obtained on day 0 of AZD1222 vaccination. The clonotype was recovered from an adult in good health.

For the CDR3, the DNA is TGTGCCAGCAGCACAGGGCCCAACACTGAAGCTTTCTTT. Its protein product is CASSTGPNTEAFF. The chain carries TRBV7-3 and TRBJ1-1; a weak D match, TRBD1 (6 bases). Trimming took 5 bases from V and 2 from J, leaving 9 bases between them. The germline gives CDR1 SGHTA, CDR2 FQGTGA. This CDR3 spans 13 amino acids.